Shown below are 24 T cell receptor beta chains from a single sample sequenced in a study of T cells after yellow fever vaccination. TCRdb used MiXCR to reprocess the 5' RACE reads, holding one entry per CDR3 protein. The sample includes around 590,000 distinct CDR3 sequences, around an eighth of them seen just once. This material consisted of PBMCs, taken on the day of the yellow fever booster vaccination. Every receptor here comes from a man aged 25-45 years who received the YFV17D yellow fever vaccine.

This clonotype was seen a few times. J is TRBJ2-7 and V is TRBV7-9; TRBD2 aligns across 12 bases. The CDR3 has 14 amino acids. Germline CDR1 reads SEHNR; CDR2 reads FQNEAQ (reference sequence). Unmatched junction bases numbered 7, after V lost 4 bases and J lost 9 bases. Here the CDR3 reads CASSSPSGRAMQYF. CDR3 nucleotides: TGTGCCAGCAGCTCTCCTAGCGGGAGGGCGATGCAGTACTTC.

This clonotype was counted a few times. The chain employs TRBV29-1 and TRBJ1-4, with D perhaps TRBD1 (5 bases). The CDR3 loop spans 13 amino acids. Trimming cost V 3 bases and J 4 bases, with 9 bases left between them. Germline CDR1 SQVTM, CDR2 ANQGSEA. The chain's CDR3 is CSVDAGLNEKLFF. For the CDR3, the DNA is TGCAGCGTTGACGCAGGGCTTAATGAAAAACTGTTTTTT. The full variable domain, its missing parts supplied by reference TRBV29-1 and TRBJ1-4, is SAVISQKPSRDICQRGTSLTIQCQVDSQVTMMFWYRQQPGQSLTLIATANQGSEATYESGFVIDKFPISRPNLTFSTLTVSNMSPEDSSIYLCSVDAGLNEKLFFGSGTQLSVL.

This clonotype was seen a handful of times. The V gene is TRBV10-3, the J gene TRBJ2-2; tentatively, D is TRBD2 (6 bases). Deletions cut 2 bases from V and 0 bases from J, with 13 bases between. The length of the CDR3 is 17 residues. CDR1 is ENHRY and CDR2 is SYGVKD in the germline V gene. The CDR3 protein is CAISEEQLASNTGELFF. CDR3 coding DNA: TGTGCCATCAGTGAGGAACAACTAGCCTCGAACACCGGGGAGCTGTTTTTT.

This sequence joins TRBV6-5 and TRBJ2-3; the match to TRBD2 covers 9 bases. Germline V gene sequence: CDR1 MNHEY, CDR2 SVGAGI. This CDR3 contains 15 residues. Trimming cost V 4 bases and J 1 base; bases outside gene matches: 3. For the CDR3, the DNA is TGTGCCAGCAGTTCTAAGCGGGAGGGCACAGATACGCAGTATTTT. Its protein product is CASSSKREGTDTQYF.

This clonotype was counted a few times. The genes are TRBV10-3 and TRBJ2-7, with D possibly matching TRBD2 (6 bases). V dropped 5 bases and J dropped 5 bases, with 19 bases sitting between them. Germline V gives CDR1 ENHRY, CDR2 SYGVKD. This CDR3 is 15 amino acids long. The CDR3 region has the DNA TGTGCCATCAGTCCAGCCGAACGGGGAGGACACGAGCAGTACTTC. Its translation: CAISPAERGGHEQYF.

This clonotype was seen a few times. This rearrangement joins TRBV12-3 or TRBV12-4 to TRBJ2-4, with D unresolved. The CDR3 covers 13 residues. Trimming left V 6 bases short and J 8 bases short, with 14 bases between. CDR3 bases: TGTGCCAGCAGGGGTTCAGGTGGGGACATTCAGTACTTC. Amino acid sequence: CASRGSGGDIQYF.

This clonotype was detected a few times. Its ends do not fully match the called genes, so a read error is possible. CDR3 amino acids: CASSDSGFYEQYF. The DNA of the CDR3 is TGTGCCAGCAGTGACTCGGGCTTCTACGAGCAGTACTTC. The J gene is TRBJ2-7, the V gene TRBV6-5; D is unresolved. From germline, CDR1 is MNHEY and CDR2 SVGAGI. This CDR3 has 13 amino acids.

The chain links TRBV11-3 to TRBJ2-3; no reliable D call. This CDR3 region has 16 residues. V was cut by 0 bases and J by 5 bases, with 15 bases left in between. Germline lookup yields CDR1 SGHNT and CDR2 YENEEA. The CDR3 sequence is CASSLDGGADGDTQYF. CDR3 bases: TGTGCCAGCAGCTTAGATGGCGGAGCCGACGGAGATACGCAGTATTTT.

V gene TRBV15 combines with J gene TRBJ2-5, with D tentatively TRBD2 (7 bases). Germline CDR1 is LNHNV and CDR2 is YYDKDF (reference sequence). This CDR3 has 17 amino acids. Deletions cut 1 base from V and 6 bases from J, with 21 bases between. DNA for the CDR3: TGTGCCACCAGCAGAGCCCTGGGACCCAAGGGGGGGAAGACCCAGTACTTC. This translates into CATSRALGPKGGKTQYF.

This clonotype was seen a few times. CDR3 residues: CASSSAGDRGTGELFF. CDR3 nucleotide sequence: TGTGCCAGCAGCAGCGCGGGGGACAGGGGCACCGGGGAGCTGTTTTTT. This chain links TRBV7-9 with TRBJ2-2; 10 nucleotides line up with TRBD1. Trimming at V came to 5 bases and at J to 4 bases, leaving 7 bases not matched to a gene. There are 16 residues in the CDR3. Germline V gene lookup returns CDR1 SEHNR and CDR2 FQNEAQ (reference sequence).

V usage is TRBV20-1 and J usage is TRBJ2-1; 14 bases fit TRBD2. The CDR3 is 16 residues long. Looked up from germline, CDR1 is DFQATT and CDR2 is SNEGSKA (reference sequence). J was trimmed by 0 bases and V by 4 bases; bases with no gene match: 2. The CDR3 is CSAKGTSGSSYNEQFF. In nucleotides, the CDR3 is TGCAGTGCTAAAGGGACTAGCGGGAGCTCCTACAATGAGCAGTTCTTC.

This clonotype was recorded many times. The CDR3 loop reads CASSLEGELFF. In DNA, the CDR3 is TGTGCCAGCAGCTTAGAAGGGGAGCTGTTTTTT. The chain carries TRBV7-2 and TRBJ2-2; no reliable D call. With 1 base removed from V and 8 bases from J, the gap between germline ends came to 2 bases. The germline V gene encodes CDR1 SGHTA and CDR2 FQGNSA. The CDR3 runs 11 residues.

V gene TRBV12-5 combines with J gene TRBJ2-2; 8 bases are shared with TRBD1. After removal of 0 bases from V and 5 bases from J, the junction contained 11 bases not matched to a gene. The CDR3 has 18 amino acids. Per germline, CDR1 LGHNT and CDR2 FRNRAP. The CDR3, as DNA: TGTGCTAGTGGTTTGGTAGGCAGGGGGCTTGTGCGGACCGGGGAGCTGTTTTTT. It specifies CASGLVGRGLVRTGELFF.

This clonotype turned up a few times. V is TRBV7-9 and J is TRBJ2-4; D is perhaps TRBD2 (5 bases). Germline values: CDR1 SEHNR, CDR2 FQNEAQ (reference sequence). The CDR3 is 15 residues long. Trimming stripped 0 bases from V and 0 bases from J, with 6 bases between. The CDR3 sequence is CASSLARGAKNIQYF. The CDR3 coding sequence is TGTGCCAGCAGCTTAGCTCGGGGAGCCAAAAACATTCAGTACTTC. Full variable domain (remainder filled in from reference TRBV7-9 and TRBJ2-4): DTGVSQNPRHKITKRGQNVTFRCDPISEHNRLYWYRQTLGQGPEFLTYFQNEAQLEKSRLLSDRFSAERPKGSFSTLEIQRTEQGDSAMYLCASSLARGAKNIQYFGAGTRLSVL.

The V and J genes are TRBV30 and TRBJ1-6; D uncertain. The length of the CDR3 is 11 residues. Per germline, CDR1 GTSNPN and CDR2 SVGIG (reference sequence). V was shortened by 2 bases and J by 10 bases, with 6 bases between the two germline ends. The CDR3 DNA sequence: TGTGCCTGGAGTAGGGAATCACCCCTCCACTTT. This translates into CAWSRESPLHF.

V usage is TRBV7-9 and J usage is TRBJ2-3, with D perhaps assigned TRBD1 or TRBD2 (5 bases each). This CDR3 contains 14 residues. Trimming removed 5 bases from V and 4 bases from J, with 13 bases in between. Germline loops: CDR1 SEHNR, CDR2 FQNEAQ (reference sequence). CDR3 DNA: TGTGCCAGCAGCACATACGGGGCCCCAGATACGCAGTATTTT. It translates to CASSTYGAPDTQYF.

This clonotype was counted at least ten times. The J gene is TRBJ1-5, the V gene TRBV20-1; D is possibly TRBD1 (5 bases). Trimming cost V 3 bases and J 0 bases, with 15 bases left between them. Germline CDR1 DFQATT, CDR2 SNEGSKA (reference sequence). The CDR3 loop spans 16 amino acids. The CDR3 loop is CSASIPRGVSNQPQHF. The DNA for the CDR3 is TGCAGTGCTAGTATCCCCCGGGGCGTTAGCAATCAGCCCCAGCATTTT.

Comments on this clonotype: Compared with germline, one end of the junction differs, possibly owing to a read error. This rearrangement joins TRBV20-1 to TRBJ2-1; no clear D. CDR1 is DFQATT and CDR2 is SNEGSKA in the germline V gene (reference sequence). There are 16 residues in the CDR3. In DNA, the CDR3 is TGCTGTGCTAGGGTAGCCGAAAAAAGCTCCTACAATGAGCAGTTCTTC. Translation: CCARVAEKSSYNEQFF.

This clonotype has only a few counts. The genes are TRBV10-3 and TRBJ2-1, with D possibly TRBD2 on 7 matching bases. Trimming shortened V by 6 bases and J by 7 bases, and 22 bases separated the two germline ends. This CDR3 has 16 amino acids. Germline lookup yields CDR1 ENHRY and CDR2 SYGVKD. Here the CDR3 reads CAISAGEQGLSNEQFF. In DNA, the CDR3 is TGTGCCATCAGCGCGGGGGAACAGGGCCTATCAAATGAGCAGTTCTTC.

In its sample, this clonotype was seen a few times. The rearrangement links TRBV9 to TRBJ2-1; D not resolved. The CDR3 length is 15 residues. Trimming removed 0 bases at V and 3 bases at J, with 10 bases between. Germline values: CDR1 SGDLS, CDR2 YYNGEE. CDR3: CASSVGQPFYNEQFF. CDR3 sequence (DNA): TGTGCCAGCAGCGTAGGGCAGCCCTTCTACAATGAGCAGTTCTTC.

About this clonotype: Compared with germline, one end of the junction differs, possibly owing to a read error. The chain employs TRBV5-4 and TRBJ2-2, with 13 nucleotides matching TRBD2. The CDR3 runs to 18 residues. Germline lookup yields CDR1 SGHNT and CDR2 YYREEE (reference sequence). Here the CDR3 DNA reads TGTGCCAGCAGCTTGGAAGGACTAGCGGGAGCAATTACCGGGGAGCTTTTTTTT. This sequence encodes CASSLEGLAGAITGELFF. The full variable domain, rest sourced from reference TRBV5-4 and TRBJ2-2, is ETGVTQSPTHLIKTRGQQVTLRCSSQSGHNTVSWYQQALGQGPQFIFQYYREEENGRGNFPPRFSGLQFPNYSSELNVNALELDDSALYLCASSLEGLAGAITGELFFGEGSRLTVL.

This clonotype has ten or more counts. The rearrangement joins TRBV5-1 to TRBJ2-1; 10 positions agree with TRBD2. CDR1 is SGHRS, CDR2 YFSETQ, per germline. Trimming removed 0 bases from V and 8 bases from J; junction bases left unmatched: 2. The CDR3 has 14 amino acids. The CDR3: CASSLASGSYEQFF. CDR3 sequence (DNA): TGCGCCAGCAGCTTGGCTAGCGGGAGCTATGAGCAGTTCTTC.

The table lists this clonotype with a few counts. This rearrangement joins TRBV19 to TRBJ2-1; a possible D gene is TRBD2 (6 bases). Trimming pared 3 bases from V and 6 bases from J, leaving 9 bases between. This CDR3 is built from 13 residues. Germline V gene data show CDR1 as LNHDA and CDR2 as SQIVND (reference sequence). The CDR3, as DNA: TGTGCCAGTAGTATGGGACTGATCAATGAGCAGTTCTTC. Protein: CASSMGLINEQFF.

This clonotype was picked up many times. This chain connects TRBV7-2 to TRBJ2-3, with 8 bases lining up with TRBD2. Trimming cost V 0 bases and J 1 base; bases outside gene matches: 3. The CDR3 is made up of 16 amino acids. Germline V gives CDR1 SGHTA, CDR2 FQGNSA. In nucleotides, the CDR3 is TGTGCCAGCAGCTTAGCCGCGACTAGCGGCACAGATACGCAGTATTTT. Amino acids: CASSLAATSGTDTQYF.